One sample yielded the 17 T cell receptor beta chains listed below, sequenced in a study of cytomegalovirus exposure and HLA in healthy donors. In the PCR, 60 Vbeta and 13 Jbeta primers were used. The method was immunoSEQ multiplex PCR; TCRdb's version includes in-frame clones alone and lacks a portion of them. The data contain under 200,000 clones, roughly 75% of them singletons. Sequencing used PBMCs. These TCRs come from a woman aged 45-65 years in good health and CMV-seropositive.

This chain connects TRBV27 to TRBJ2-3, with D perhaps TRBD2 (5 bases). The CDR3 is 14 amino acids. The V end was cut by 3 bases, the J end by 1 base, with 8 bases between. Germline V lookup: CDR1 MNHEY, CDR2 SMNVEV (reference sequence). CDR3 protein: CASSFNSGTDTQYF. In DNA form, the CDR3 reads TGTGCCAGCAGTTTTAATAGCGGCACAGATACGCAGTATTTT.

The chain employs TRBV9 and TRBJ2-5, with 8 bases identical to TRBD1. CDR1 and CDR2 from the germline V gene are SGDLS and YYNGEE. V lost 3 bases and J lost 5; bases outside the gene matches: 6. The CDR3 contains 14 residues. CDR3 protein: CASSGQGAGETQYF. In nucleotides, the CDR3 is TGTGCCAGCAGCGGGCAGGGGGCAGGGGAGACCCAGTACTTC.

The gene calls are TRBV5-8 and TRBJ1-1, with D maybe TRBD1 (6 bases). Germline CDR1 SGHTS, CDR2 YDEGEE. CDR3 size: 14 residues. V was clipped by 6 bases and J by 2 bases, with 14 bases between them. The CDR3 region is CASMGAVKNTEAFF. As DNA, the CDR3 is TGTGCCAGCATGGGGGCCGTGAAAAACACTGAAGCTTTCTTT.

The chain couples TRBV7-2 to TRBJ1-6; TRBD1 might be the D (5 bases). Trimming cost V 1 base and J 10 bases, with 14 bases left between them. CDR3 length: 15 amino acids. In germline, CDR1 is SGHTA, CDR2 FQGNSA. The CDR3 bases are TGTGCCAGCAGCTTAGGGGTTGGGACTGGATCACCCCTCCACTTT. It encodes CASSLGVGTGSPLHF. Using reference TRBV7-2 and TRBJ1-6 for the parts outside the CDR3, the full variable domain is GAGVSQSPSNKVTEKGKDVELRCDPISGHTALYWYRQSLGQGLEFLIYFQGNSAPDKSGLPSDRFSAERTGGSVSTLTIQRTQQEDSAVYLCASSLGVGTGSPLHFGNGTRLTVT.

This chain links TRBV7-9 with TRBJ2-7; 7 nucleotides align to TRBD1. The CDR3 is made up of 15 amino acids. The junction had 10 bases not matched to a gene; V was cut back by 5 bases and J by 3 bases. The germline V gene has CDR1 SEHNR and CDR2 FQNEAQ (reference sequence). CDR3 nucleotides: TGTGCCAGCAGCCCGTCCGGGACAGTAAACTACGAGCAGTACTTC. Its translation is CASSPSGTVNYEQYF.

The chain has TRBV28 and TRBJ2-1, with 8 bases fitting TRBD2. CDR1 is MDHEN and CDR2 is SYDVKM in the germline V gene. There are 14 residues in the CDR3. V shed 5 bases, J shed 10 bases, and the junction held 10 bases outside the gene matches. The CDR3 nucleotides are TGTGCCAGCAGTGCCCCCGCGGGGGGTCGCGAGCAGTTCTTC. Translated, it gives CASSAPAGGREQFF.

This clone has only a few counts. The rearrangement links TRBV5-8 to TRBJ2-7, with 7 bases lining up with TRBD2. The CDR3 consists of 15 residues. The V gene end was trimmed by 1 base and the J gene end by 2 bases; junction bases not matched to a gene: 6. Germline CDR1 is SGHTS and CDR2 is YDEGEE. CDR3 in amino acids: CASSLRAGRAYEQYF. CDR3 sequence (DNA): TGTGCCAGCAGCTTGCGGGCAGGGAGGGCCTACGAGCAGTACTTC.

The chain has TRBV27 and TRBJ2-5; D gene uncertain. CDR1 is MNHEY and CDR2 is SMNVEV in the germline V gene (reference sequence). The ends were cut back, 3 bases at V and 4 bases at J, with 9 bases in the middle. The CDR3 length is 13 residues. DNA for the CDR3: TGTGCCAGCAGTTTCTCAGGAATAGAGACCCAGTACTTC. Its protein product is CASSFSGIETQYF.

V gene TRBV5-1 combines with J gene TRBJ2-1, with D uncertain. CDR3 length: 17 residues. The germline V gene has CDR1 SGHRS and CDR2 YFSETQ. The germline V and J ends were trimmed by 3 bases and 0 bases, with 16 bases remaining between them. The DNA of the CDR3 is TGCGCCAGCAGCTCCACCATTAGGCGGAGCTCCTACAATGAGCAGTTCTTC. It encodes CASSSTIRRSSYNEQFF.

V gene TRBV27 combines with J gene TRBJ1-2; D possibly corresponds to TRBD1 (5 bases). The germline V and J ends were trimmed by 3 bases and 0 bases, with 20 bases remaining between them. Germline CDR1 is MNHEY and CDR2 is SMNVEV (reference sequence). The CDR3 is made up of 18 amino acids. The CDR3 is CASSFLGQAGLSNYGYTF. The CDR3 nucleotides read TGTGCCAGCAGTTTTTTGGGGCAGGCCGGATTATCTAACTATGGCTACACCTTC.

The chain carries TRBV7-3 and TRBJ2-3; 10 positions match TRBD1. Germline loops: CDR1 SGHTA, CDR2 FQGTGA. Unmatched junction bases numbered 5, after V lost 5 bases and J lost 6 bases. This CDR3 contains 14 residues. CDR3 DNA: TGTGCCAGCAGCCGACAGGGGGCAAGGGATACGCAGTATTTT. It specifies CASSRQGARDTQYF.

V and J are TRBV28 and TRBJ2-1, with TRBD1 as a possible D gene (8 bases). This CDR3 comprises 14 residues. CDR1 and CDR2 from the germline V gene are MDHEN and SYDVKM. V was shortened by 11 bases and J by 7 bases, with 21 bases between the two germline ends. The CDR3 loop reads CAGGGGTGGNEQFF. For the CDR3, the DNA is TGTGCCGGGGGAGGGGGGACAGGAGGGAATGAGCAGTTCTTC.

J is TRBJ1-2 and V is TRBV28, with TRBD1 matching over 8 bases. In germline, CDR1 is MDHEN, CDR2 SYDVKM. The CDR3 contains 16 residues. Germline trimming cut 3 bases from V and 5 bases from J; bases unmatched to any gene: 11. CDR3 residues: CASSFRGQEDLYGYTF. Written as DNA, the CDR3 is TGTGCCAGCAGTTTTCGGGGACAGGAGGACCTTTATGGCTACACCTTC.

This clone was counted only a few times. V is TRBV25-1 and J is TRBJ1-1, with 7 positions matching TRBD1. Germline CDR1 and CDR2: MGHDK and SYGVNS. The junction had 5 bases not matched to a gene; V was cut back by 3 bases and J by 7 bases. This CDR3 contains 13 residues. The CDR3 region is CASSDYRDSEAFF. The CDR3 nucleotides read TGTGCCAGCAGTGATTACCGGGACAGTGAAGCTTTCTTT.

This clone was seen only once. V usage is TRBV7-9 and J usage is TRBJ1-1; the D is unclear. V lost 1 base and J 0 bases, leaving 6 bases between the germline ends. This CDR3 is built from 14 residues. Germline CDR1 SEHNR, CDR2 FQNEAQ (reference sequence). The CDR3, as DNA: TGTGCCAGCAGCTTAGAACAACTGAACACTGAAGCTTTCTTT. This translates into CASSLEQLNTEAFF.

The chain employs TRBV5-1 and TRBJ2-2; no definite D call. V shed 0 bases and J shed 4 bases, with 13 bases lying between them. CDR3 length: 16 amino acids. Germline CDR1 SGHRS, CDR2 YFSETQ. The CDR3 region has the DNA TGCGCCAGCAGCTTGGTTGCAGGAACCGGCACCGGGGAGCTGTTTTTT. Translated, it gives CASSLVAGTGTGELFF.

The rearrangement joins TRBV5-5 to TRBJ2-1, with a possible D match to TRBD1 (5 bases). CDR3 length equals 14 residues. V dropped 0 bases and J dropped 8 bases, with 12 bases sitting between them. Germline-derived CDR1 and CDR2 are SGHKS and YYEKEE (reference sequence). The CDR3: CASSLGGRADEQFF. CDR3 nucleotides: TGTGCCAGCAGCTTGGGAGGCAGGGCCGATGAGCAGTTCTTC. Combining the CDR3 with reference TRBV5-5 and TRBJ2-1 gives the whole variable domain DAGVTQSPTHLIKTRGQQVTLRCSPISGHKSVSWYQQVLGQGPQFIFQYYEKEERGRGNFPDRFSARQFPNYSSELNVNALLLGDSALYLCASSLGGRADEQFFGPGTRLTVL.